This record concerns one T cell receptor beta chain sequence. The antigen remains undetermined. Healthy Caucasian individuals from Russia aged about 6 to 100 were enrolled as donors. The sample belongs to a study of blood T cells in healthy people across ages. Study-level points and caveats: TCR beta diversity tracked closely with naive T cell percentage.

The second PCR ran roughly 6 to 11 cycles with a sample-barcoded 5' primer and J-beta primers. Each cDNA molecule was tagged by a template-switch adaptor that had 12 random nucleotides. One entry per CDR3 protein results from TCRdb running MiXCR on the 5' RACE reads. The sample shows about 970,000 distinct CDR3 sequences, about 51% of them seen only once. The CDR3 is made up of 14 amino acids. From germline, CDR1 is MGHRA and CDR2 YSYEKL. The V end was cut by 2 bases, the J end by 5 bases, with 12 bases between. This chain connects TRBV4-1 to TRBJ1-2; tentative D call: TRBD1 (5 bases). Sequencing was performed on blood. This TCR was recovered from a woman aged 55-69 years in good health. The CDR3 nucleotides read TGCGCCAGCAGCCAACGGGACGCCCAATATGGCTACACCTTC. This translates into CASSQRDAQYGYTF.